This entry is about one T cell receptor (beta chain). Its antigen is as yet unknown. Sequenced by immunoSEQ multiplex PCR; TCRdb stores in-frame clones only, minus some. This sample has about 140,000 clones; 80% to 95% occur once, and the top ten carry 1.5% to 1.7%. This entry comes from a study of CD4+ T cells in melanoma. General study points: Neoantigen-specific CD4+ T cells in melanoma reportedly had diverse differentiation states. A reported correlation linked neoantigen-specific CD4+ T cells to CD8+, macrophage and B cell function.

V lost 4 bases, J lost 2 bases, and 11 bases lay in between. CDR1 is MDHEN, CDR2 SYDVKM, per germline. CDR3 length: 14 residues. The sequence came from a human donor with melanoma. The chain joins TRBV28 to TRBJ1-2; D may be TRBD1 (6 bases). The CDR3 region has the DNA TGTGCCAGCAGTTACGGGGGGCGGAACTATGGCTACACCTTC. Protein product: CASSYGGRNYGYTF.